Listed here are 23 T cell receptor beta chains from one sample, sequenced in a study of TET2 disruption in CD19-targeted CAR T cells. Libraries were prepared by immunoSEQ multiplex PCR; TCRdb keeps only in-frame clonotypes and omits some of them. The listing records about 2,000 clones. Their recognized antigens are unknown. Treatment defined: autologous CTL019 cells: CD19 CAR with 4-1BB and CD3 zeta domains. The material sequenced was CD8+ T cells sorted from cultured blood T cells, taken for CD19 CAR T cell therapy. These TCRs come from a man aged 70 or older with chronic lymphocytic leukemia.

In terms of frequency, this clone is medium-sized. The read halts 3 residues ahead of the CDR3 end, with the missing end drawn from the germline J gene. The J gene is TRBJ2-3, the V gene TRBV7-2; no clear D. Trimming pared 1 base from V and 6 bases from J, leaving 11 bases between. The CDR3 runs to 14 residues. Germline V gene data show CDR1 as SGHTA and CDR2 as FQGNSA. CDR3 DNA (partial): TGTGCCAGCAGCTTAGATGGCCCCTTGGATACG. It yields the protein CASSLDGPLDT. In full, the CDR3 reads CASSLDGPLDTQYF.

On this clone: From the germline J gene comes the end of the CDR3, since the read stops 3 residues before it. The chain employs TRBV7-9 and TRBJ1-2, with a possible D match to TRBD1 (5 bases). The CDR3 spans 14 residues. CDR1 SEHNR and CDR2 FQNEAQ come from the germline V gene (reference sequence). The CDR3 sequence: CASSLAGTYNDYTF. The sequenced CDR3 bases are TGTGCCAGCAGCTTAGCGGGGACTTACAATGAC.

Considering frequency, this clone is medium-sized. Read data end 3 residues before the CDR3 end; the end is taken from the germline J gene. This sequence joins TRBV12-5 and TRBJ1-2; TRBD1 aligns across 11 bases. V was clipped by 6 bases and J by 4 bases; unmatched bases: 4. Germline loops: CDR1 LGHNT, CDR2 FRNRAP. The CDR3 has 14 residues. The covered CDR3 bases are TGTGCTAGTGGACCCGGGACAGGGGGCTATGGC. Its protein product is CASGPGTGGYG. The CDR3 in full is CASGPGTGGYGYTF.

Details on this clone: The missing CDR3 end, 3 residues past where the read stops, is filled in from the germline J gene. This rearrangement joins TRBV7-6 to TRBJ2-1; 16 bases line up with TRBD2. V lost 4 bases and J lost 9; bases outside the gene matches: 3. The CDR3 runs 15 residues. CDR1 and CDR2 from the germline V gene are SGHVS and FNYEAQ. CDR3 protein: CASSSGTSGGGEQFF. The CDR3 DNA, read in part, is TGTGCCAGCAGCTCGGGGACTAGCGGGGGGGGTGAG.

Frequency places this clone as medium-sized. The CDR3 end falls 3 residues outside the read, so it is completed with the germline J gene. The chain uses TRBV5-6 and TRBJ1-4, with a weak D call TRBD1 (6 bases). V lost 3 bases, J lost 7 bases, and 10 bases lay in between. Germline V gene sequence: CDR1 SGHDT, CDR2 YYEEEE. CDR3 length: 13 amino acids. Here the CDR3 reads CASSSDSSEKLFF. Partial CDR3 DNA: TGTGCCAGCAGCTCGGACAGCTCTGAAAAA.

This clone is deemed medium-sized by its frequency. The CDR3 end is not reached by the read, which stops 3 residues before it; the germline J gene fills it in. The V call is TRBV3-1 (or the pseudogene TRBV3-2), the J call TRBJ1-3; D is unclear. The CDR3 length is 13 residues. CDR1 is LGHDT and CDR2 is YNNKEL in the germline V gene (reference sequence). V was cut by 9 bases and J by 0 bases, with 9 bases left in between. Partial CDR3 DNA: TGTGCCAGACTGAGATTCTCTGGAAACACC. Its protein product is CARLRFSGNT. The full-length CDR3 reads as CARLRFSGNTIYF.

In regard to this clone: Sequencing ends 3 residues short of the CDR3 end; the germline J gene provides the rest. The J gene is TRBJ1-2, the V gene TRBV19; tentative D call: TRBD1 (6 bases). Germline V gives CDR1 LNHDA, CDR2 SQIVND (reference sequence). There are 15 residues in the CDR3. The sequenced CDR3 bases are TGTGCCAGTTCATGGGGGCCGTCTAGCACAGATACC. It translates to CASSWGPSSTDT. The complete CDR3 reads CASSWGPSSTDTYTF.

Partial CDR3 DNA: TGTGCCAGCAGTCCTGAAGTTTACAGGGTAGGGGTTGGGGAG. Amino acid sequence: CASSPEVYRVGVGE. The whole CDR3 protein reads CASSPEVYRVGVGELFF. The rearrangement joins TRBV27 to TRBJ2-2, with D possibly TRBD1 on 6 matching bases. The CDR3 end lies 3 residues beyond the end of the read and is filled in from the germline J gene. There are 17 residues in the CDR3. Germline lookup yields CDR1 MNHEY and CDR2 SMNVEV (reference sequence). Trimming stripped 5 bases from V and 8 bases from J, with 24 bases between.

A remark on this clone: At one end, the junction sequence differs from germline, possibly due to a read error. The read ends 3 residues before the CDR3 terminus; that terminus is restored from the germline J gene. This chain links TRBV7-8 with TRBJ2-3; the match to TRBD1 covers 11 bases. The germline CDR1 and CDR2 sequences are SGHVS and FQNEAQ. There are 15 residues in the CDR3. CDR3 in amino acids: CASILSGTGGETQYF. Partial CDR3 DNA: TGTGCCAGCATCTTATCGGGGACAGGGGGAGAGACG.

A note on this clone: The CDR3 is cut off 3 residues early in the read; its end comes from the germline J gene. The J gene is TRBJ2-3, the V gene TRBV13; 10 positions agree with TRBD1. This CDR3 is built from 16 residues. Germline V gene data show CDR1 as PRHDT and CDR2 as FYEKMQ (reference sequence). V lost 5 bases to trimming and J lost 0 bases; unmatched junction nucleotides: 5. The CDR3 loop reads CASSPRQGASTDTQYF. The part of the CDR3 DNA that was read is TGTGCCAGCAGCCCCCGACAGGGGGCGAGCACAGATACG.

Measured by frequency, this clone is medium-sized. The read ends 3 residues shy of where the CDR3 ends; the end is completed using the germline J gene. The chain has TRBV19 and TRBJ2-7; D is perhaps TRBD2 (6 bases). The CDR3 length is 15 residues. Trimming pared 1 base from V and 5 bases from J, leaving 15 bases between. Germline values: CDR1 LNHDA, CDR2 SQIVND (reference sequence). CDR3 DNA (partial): TGTGCCAGTAGTATAGGAGGGACTCTGTTCGACGAG. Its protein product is CASSIGGTLFDE. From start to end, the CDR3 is CASSIGGTLFDEQYF.

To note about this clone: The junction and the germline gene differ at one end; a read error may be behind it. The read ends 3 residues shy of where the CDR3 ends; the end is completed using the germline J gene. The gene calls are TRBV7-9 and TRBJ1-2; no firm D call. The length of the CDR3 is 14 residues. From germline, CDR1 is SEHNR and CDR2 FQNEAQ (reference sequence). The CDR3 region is CSSSLAGSYNDYTF. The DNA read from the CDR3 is TGTTCCAGCAGCCTCGCGGGTTCCTACAATGAC.

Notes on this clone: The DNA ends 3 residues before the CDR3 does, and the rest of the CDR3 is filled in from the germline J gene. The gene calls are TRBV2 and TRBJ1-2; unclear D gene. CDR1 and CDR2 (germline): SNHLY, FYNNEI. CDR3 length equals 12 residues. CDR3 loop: CASTPPPYEYTF. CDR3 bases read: TGTGCCAGTACTCCGCCTCCTTACGAG.

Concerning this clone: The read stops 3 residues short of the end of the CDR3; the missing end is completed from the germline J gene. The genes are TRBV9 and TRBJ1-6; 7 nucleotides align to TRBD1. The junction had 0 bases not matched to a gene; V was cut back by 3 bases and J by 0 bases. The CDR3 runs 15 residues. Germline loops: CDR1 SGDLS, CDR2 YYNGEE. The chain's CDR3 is CASSAGGSYNSPLHF. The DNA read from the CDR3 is TGTGCCAGCAGCGCAGGGGGCTCCTATAATTCACCC.

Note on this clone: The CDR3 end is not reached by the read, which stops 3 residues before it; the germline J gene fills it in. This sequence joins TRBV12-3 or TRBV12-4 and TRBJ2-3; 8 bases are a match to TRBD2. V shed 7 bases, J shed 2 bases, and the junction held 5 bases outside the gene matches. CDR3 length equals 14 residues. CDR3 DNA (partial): TGTGCCAGCACCGGGGGGGGCCTCACAGATACG. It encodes CASTGGGLTDT. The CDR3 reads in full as CASTGGGLTDTQYF.

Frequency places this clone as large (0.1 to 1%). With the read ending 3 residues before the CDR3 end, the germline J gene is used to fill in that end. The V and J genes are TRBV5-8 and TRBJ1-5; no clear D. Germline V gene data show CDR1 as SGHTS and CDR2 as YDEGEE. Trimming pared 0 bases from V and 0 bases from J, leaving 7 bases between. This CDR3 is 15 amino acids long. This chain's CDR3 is CASSLAGSSNQPQHF. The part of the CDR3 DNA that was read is TGTGCCAGCAGCTTGGCAGGATCTAGCAATCAGCCC.

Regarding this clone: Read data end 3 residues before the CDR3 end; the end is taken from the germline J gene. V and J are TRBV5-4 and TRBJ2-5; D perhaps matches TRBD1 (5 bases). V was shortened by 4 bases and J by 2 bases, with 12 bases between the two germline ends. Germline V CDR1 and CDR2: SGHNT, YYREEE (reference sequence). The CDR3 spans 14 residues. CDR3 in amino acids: CASSLTGPQETQYF. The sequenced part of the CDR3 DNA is TGTGCCAGCAGCCTTACAGGACCGCAAGAGACC.

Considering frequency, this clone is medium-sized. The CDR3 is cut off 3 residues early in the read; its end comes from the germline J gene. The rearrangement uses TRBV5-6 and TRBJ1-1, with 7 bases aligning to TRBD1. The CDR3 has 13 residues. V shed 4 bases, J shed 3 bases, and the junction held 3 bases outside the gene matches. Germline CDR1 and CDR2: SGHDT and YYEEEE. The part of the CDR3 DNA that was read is TGTGCCAGCAGCAGGGACAGCCACACTGAA. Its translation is CASSRDSHTE. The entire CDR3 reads CASSRDSHTEAFF. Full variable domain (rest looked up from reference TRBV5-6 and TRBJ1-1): DAGVTQSPTHLIKTRGQQVTLRCSPKSGHDTVSWYQQALGQGPQFIFQYYEEEERQRGNFPDRFSGHQFPNYSSELNVNALLLGDSALYLCASSRDSHTEAFFGQGTRLTVV.

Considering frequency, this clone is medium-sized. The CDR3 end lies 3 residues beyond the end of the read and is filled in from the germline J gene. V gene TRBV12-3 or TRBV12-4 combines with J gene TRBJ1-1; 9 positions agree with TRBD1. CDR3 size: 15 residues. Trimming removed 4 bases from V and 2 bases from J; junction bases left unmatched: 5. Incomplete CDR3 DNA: TGTGCCAGCAGTTCTAGGGGACAGGGTAACACTGAA. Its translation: CASSSRGQGNTE. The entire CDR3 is CASSSRGQGNTEAFF.

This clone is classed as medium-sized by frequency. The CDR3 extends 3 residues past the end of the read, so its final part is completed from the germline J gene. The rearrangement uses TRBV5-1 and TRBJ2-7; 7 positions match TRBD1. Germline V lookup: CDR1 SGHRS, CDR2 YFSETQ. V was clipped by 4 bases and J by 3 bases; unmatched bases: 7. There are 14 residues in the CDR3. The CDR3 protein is CASSLEDRYYEQYF. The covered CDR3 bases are TGCGCCAGCAGCCTAGAGGACAGGTACTACGAG.

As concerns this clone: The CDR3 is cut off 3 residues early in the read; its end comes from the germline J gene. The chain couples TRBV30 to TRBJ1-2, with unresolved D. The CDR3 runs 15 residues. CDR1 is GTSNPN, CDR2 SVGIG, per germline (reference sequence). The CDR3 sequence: CAWSGTLTSTDTYTF. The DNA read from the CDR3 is TGTGCCTGGAGTGGGACTTTAACTAGCACAGATACC.

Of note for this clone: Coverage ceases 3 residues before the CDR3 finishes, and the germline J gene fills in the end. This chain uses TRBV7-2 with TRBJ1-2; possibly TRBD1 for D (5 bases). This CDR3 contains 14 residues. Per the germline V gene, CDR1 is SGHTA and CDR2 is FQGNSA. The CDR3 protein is CASSPSGGGYDYTF. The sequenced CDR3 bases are TGTGCCAGCAGCCCTAGCGGGGGAGGCTACGAC.

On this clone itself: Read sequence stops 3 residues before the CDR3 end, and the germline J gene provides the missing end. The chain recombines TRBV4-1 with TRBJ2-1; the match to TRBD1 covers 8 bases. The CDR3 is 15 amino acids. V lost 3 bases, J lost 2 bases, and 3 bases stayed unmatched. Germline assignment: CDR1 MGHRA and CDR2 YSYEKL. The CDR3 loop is CASSQGQETYNEQFF. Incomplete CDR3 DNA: TGCGCCAGCAGCCAGGGACAGGAGACCTACAATGAG.